The T cell receptor (beta chain) described here comes from a study of T cell changes during pregnancy in multiple sclerosis. The CDR3 has 13 residues. V lost 3 bases and J 2 bases, leaving 8 bases between the germline ends. Germline assignment: CDR1 MNHEY and CDR2 SMNVEV (reference sequence). The method was immunoSEQ multiplex PCR; TCRdb's version includes in-frame clones alone and lacks a portion of them. The sample gives tens of thousands of clones, around 94% of which show up once; about 2% is in the top ten. Sequencing used peripheral blood, obtained in the third trimester of pregnancy. The TCR sequence derives from a female donor in good health, enrolled as a control in a pregnancy study. The gene calls are TRBV27 and TRBJ2-7; no firm D call. The CDR3 DNA follows: TGTGCCAGCAGTTTGTCAGTTACCTACGAGCAGTACTTC. Translation: CASSLSVTYEQYF.